This record concerns one TCR beta chain sequence. This clonotype was seen only a few times. The specificity of this receptor is unknown. No base quality information exists; no much larger clone differs at one position. A patient counted as having stable Graves' hyperthyroidism if no progression to ophthalmopathy occurred over 18 months of follow-up. Hyperthyroidism patients were aged 18 to 65 years and newly diagnosed, with disease duration of less than 2 months. Patients with uncontrolled infections, other autoimmune diseases, pregnancy or lactation were excluded. Diagnoses relied on clinical symptoms, serum thyroxine and TRAb, thyroid ultrasound and orbital computed tomography. PBMCs were separated from around 9.1 ml of fresh peripheral blood using Ficoll-Paque density gradient centrifugation. Total RNA was extracted using Trizol reagent, and RNA quality was assessed on an Agilent 2100 Bioanalyzer.

Amplification of TCR beta CDR3 regions was carried out from RNA transcripts. For the first round of RT-PCR on the TCR CDR3, the HTBI primer set was used together with the Qiagen OneStep RT-PCR kit. Libraries were constructed in a second round of multiplex PCR, after which size selection and purification were carried out. Libraries were sequenced paired-end with 100 bp reads on an Illumina HiSeq2000. From the authors' description of their analysis: SOAPnuke was used to process the raw data, throwing out any read that contained adapters or uncalled bases, had a mean Phred below 15, or lacked an exact constant-primer or identifier match. High-quality paired reads were merged using COPE v1.2.5, and each unique nucleotide sequence was defined as a clonotype. Clonotypes were aligned to IMGT TRBV, TRBD and TRBJ reference segments using MiTCR v1.1. The analysis included only V-J combinations with a frequency above 0.0001, which together covered around 99% of the repertoires. The TCS score was defined as F50 (clonal expansion) divided by E x V (chaos), with BLOSUM62-based TCRdist calculated between CDR3 peptides within each V-J. Welch's t-statistics and random forest reduced roughly 530 V-J features to 10 to 15, which were used in a naive Bayes classifier (R e1071). Using fastp trimming at Q25 and MiXCR clonotype assembly, TCRdb reanalyzed the public sequencing data and kept in-frame beta chains. For every CDR3 protein sequence, its rows merge into one entry that carries the most common genes and DNA. The V and J calls were not made by the authors but by TCRdb's processing. Recorded for this sample are a few hundred thousand distinct CDR3 sequences; 13% of them occurred a single time. Together, the top ten hold around 9.2% of the sample.

The data originate from a study of T cells in Graves' hyperthyroidism and ophthalmopathy (dated by TCRdb to the late 2010s). Background for the entire study: Peripheral blood samples were taken at initial diagnosis, before any treatment was given. To identify TCR V-J signatures that set the groups apart, the researchers used a discovery cohort of 90 to 100 patients, made up of 40 to 45 with Graves' ophthalmopathy and some 56 with stable Graves' hyperthyroidism. Whether ophthalmopathy could be predicted prospectively was tested in an independent validation cohort made up of 18 hyperthyroidism patients plus 17 patients who later progressed to ophthalmopathy. For training and testing, the 100 patients in the discovery cohort were randomly divided in a 7:3 ratio. In about 6 Graves' hyperthyroidism patients, the study also compared T-cell repertoires from thyroid tissue with T-cell repertoires from blood. After sampling, hyperthyroidism patients received methimazole starting at 30 mg daily, and ophthalmopathy patients received high-dose intravenous methylprednisolone. According to the paper, TCR Vbeta CDR3 sequencing was carried out on 135 peripheral blood samples, which came from approximately 43 ophthalmopathy, under 85 hyperthyroidism and approximately 17 progressor patients. Summary of the overall study and its limitations: Most expanded thyroid clonotypes (frequency above 0.001) were also found in blood, which suggests that blood repertoires may mirror thyroid immune responses. Sample size was not statistically predetermined, and investigators were not blinded to group allocation. In validation, the model predicted progression to ophthalmopathy with around 71% sensitivity and about 72% specificity, a median of about 6 months before onset. A model built on a 13 V-J signature distinguished ophthalmopathy from stable hyperthyroidism, reaching around 87% sensitivity and around 82% specificity in cross-validation and 80%/75% in testing.

From its cysteine to its phenylalanine, the CDR3 spans 19 amino acids. Kept here is only the CDR3 DNA, which spans 57 bases and is read in frame from base 1. CDR1 DFQATT and CDR2 SNEGSKA are derived from the germline V gene (reference sequence). V loses 2 bases, J loses 4 bases, and the germline ends lie 24 bases apart. The clonotype was recovered from a woman aged 18-30 years with Graves' hyperthyroidism. Material for sequencing was blood. Recombination linked TRBV20-1 to TRBJ2-6; 5 matching bases give a weak D call of TRBD1. For the CDR3, the sequence is CSARKPYNRGSGGANVLTF. The nucleotide sequence reads as follows: TGCAGTGCTAGAAAACCCTATAACCGAGGCTCAGGGGGGGCCAACGTCCTGACTTTC.